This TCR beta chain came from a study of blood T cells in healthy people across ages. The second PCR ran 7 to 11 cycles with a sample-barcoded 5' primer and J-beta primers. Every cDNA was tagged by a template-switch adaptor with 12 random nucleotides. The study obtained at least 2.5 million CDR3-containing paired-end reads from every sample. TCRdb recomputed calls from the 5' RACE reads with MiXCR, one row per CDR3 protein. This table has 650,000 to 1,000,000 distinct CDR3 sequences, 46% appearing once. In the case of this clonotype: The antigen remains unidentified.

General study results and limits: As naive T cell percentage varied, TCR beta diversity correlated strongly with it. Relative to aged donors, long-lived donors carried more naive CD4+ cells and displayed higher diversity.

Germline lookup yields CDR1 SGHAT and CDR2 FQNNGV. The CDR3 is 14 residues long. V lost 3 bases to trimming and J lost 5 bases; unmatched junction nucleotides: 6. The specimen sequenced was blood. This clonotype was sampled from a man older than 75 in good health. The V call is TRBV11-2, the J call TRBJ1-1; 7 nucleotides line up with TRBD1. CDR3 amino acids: CASSLTGLRTEAFF. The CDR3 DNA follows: TGTGCCAGCAGCTTGACAGGGCTGAGAACTGAAGCTTTCTTT.